The 14 T cell receptor beta chains in this list originate from one sample, sequenced in a study of cytomegalovirus exposure and HLA in healthy donors (dated by TCRdb to 2015 to 2018). The library was produced with the immunoSEQ multiplex PCR assay. For the multiplex PCR, a mixture combining 60 forward primers for TCR Vbeta segments and 13 reverse primers for TCR Jbeta segments was used. TCRdb stores this immuneACCESS table with in-frame sequences only. Part of the clones is absent; in the studies checked, under half of the shortfall reflects unresolved V genes, and no reason is known for the rest. For this sample the table gives approximately 120,000 clones, of which about 74% were detected only once. The ten largest make up 3.5% to 5% of the sample. Source material: PBMCs. These TCRs come from a woman between 45 and 65 years old in good health and CMV-seropositive.

The chain has TRBV4-1 and TRBJ2-5; 10 bases map to TRBD2. V lost 1 base, J lost 4 bases, and 6 bases stayed unmatched. The CDR3 runs to 16 residues. In germline, CDR1 is MGHRA, CDR2 YSYEKL. CDR3 nucleotides: TGCGCCAGCAGCCAAGTCCTAGCGGGGGCGGGAGAGACCCAGTACTTC. Translated, it gives CASSQVLAGAGETQYF.

The chain couples TRBV10-3 to TRBJ1-2; tentatively, D is TRBD1 (6 bases). V dropped 6 bases and J dropped 3 bases, with 14 bases sitting between them. Germline CDR1 reads ENHRY; CDR2 reads SYGVKD. The CDR3 contains 14 residues. This CDR3 is CAIRMGAGDYGYTF. DNA for the CDR3: TGTGCCATCAGAATGGGGGCCGGTGACTATGGCTACACCTTC.

V gene TRBV6-5 combines with J gene TRBJ2-7; TRBD1 might be the D (5 bases). The CDR3 spans 13 residues. The germline gives CDR1 MNHEY, CDR2 SVGAGI. With 9 bases removed from V and 3 bases from J, the gap between germline ends came to 15 bases. CDR3: CASQLTENYEQYF. The CDR3 bases are TGTGCCAGTCAATTGACAGAAAACTACGAGCAGTACTTC.

Only a few counts were recorded for this clone. The J gene is TRBJ2-7, the V gene TRBV21-1; the D call of TRBD1 is as the table states it, not checked on the DNA. TRBV21-1 is a known pseudogene. There are 14 residues in the CDR3. The CDR3 loop reads CASNQGEFVYEQYF. Written as DNA, the CDR3 is TGTGCCAGCAACCAGGGGGAGTTCGTATACGAGCAGTACTTC.

This clone appeared once. V usage is TRBV11-2 and J usage is TRBJ1-1; D is unclear. The germline CDR1 and CDR2 sequences are SGHAT and FQNNGV. The CDR3 is 13 amino acids. V lost 0 bases to trimming and J lost 5 bases, with 7 bases between them. CDR3 DNA: TGTGCCAGCAGCTTAGATCCCAGGACTGAAGCTTTCTTT. Its translation is CASSLDPRTEAFF. The variable domain in full, completed from reference TRBV11-2 and TRBJ1-1, reads EAGVAQSPRYKIIEKRQSVAFWCNPISGHATLYWYQQILGQGPKLLIQFQNNGVVDDSQLPKDRFSAERLKGVDSTLKIQPAKLEDSAVYLCASSLDPRTEAFFGQGTRLTVV.

The rearrangement uses TRBV18 and TRBJ1-2; 8 nucleotides agree with TRBD1. The CDR3 runs 14 residues. Trimming took 0 bases from V and 6 from J; bases not matched to a gene: 3. The V gene's germline CDR1 is KGHSH and CDR2 LQKENI. The CDR3 spells CASSPPGQVDGYTF. The CDR3, as DNA: TGTGCCAGCTCACCACCGGGACAGGTGGATGGCTACACCTTC.

CDR3: CASSSTDKLVYTF. The CDR3 nucleotides are TGTGCCAGCAGCTCCACCGATAAACTGGTCTACACCTTC. The rearrangement uses TRBV13 and TRBJ1-2; D is undetermined. Trimming removed 4 bases at V and 10 bases at J, with 16 bases between. The CDR3 length is 13 residues. Germline V gene sequence: CDR1 PRHDT, CDR2 FYEKMQ (reference sequence).

The table lists this clone with a count of one. V usage is TRBV5-1 and J usage is TRBJ2-5; 11 bases fit TRBD2. The last part of the DNA fits TRBJ2-7 better; the J call may be wrong. The V gene's germline CDR1 is SGHRS and CDR2 YFSETQ. This CDR3 has 20 residues. The CDR3 spells CASSLTFRAFLAGGPNEQYF. Here the CDR3 DNA reads TGCGCCAGCAGCTTGACCTTCCGGGCCTTCCTAGCGGGGGGTCCAAACGAGCAGTACTTC.

The V call is TRBV27, the J call TRBJ2-7; the D gene is possibly TRBD2 (5 bases). Germline V gene sequence: CDR1 MNHEY, CDR2 SMNVEV (reference sequence). Trimming removed 8 bases at V and 2 bases at J, with 16 bases between. This CDR3 contains 14 residues. The CDR3 sequence is CASPPGILTYEQYF. CDR3 in DNA: TGTGCCAGCCCCCCGGGAATCTTAACCTACGAGCAGTACTTC.

The rearrangement links TRBV5-1 to TRBJ1-5; maybe TRBD1 (6 bases). The CDR3 is 15 amino acids. Trimming took 5 bases from V and 4 from J, leaving 16 bases between them. The germline gives CDR1 SGHRS, CDR2 YFSETQ. The CDR3 sequence is CASSLSGTPNQPQHF. The CDR3 DNA reads TGCGCCAGCAGTCTTAGCGGGACACCTAATCAGCCCCAGCATTTT.

This clone appeared a single time. V usage is TRBV15 and J usage is TRBJ2-2, with D maybe TRBD1 (6 bases). This CDR3 is 16 amino acids long. Trimming took 3 bases from V and 0 from J, leaving 11 bases between them. The germline gives CDR1 LNHNV, CDR2 YYDKDF (reference sequence). The CDR3 sequence is CATSRGAGTNTGELFF. In DNA form, the CDR3 reads TGTGCCACCAGCAGGGGGGCAGGCACGAACACCGGGGAGCTGTTTTTT.

This chain links TRBV6-5 with TRBJ2-5; 7 positions agree with TRBD1. The CDR3 runs 14 residues. Trimming removed 4 bases from V and 4 bases from J; junction bases left unmatched: 6. CDR1 and CDR2 (germline): MNHEY, SVGAGI. CDR3 loop: CASSSAGGVETQYF. DNA for the CDR3: TGTGCCAGCAGTTCCGCAGGGGGTGTAGAGACCCAGTACTTC.

The chain has TRBV7-2 and TRBJ1-2; D not certain. Between the trimmed V and J ends, which lost 1 base and 8 bases, there was a span of 14 bases. The CDR3 has 14 residues. Germline CDR1 and CDR2: SGHTA and FQGNSA. The CDR3 nucleotides read TGTGCCAGCAGCTTAGATCGACAAAGTGCAGGCTACACCTTC. This sequence encodes CASSLDRQSAGYTF.

This clone was recorded once. The J gene is TRBJ2-5, the V gene TRBV5-1; 9 nucleotides agree with TRBD1. This CDR3 comprises 15 residues. The V gene's germline CDR1 is SGHRS and CDR2 YFSETQ. Trimming cost V 4 bases and J 4 bases; bases outside gene matches: 8. The DNA for the CDR3 is TGCGCCAGCAGCCTACAGGGGGCCGGGGGAGAGACCCAGTACTTC. Protein product: CASSLQGAGGETQYF.